Presented here are 10 T cell receptor beta chains from one specimen sequenced in a study of graft-versus-host responses after intestinal transplantation. Some clones are missing from TCRdb's copy, which holds only in-frame ones; the method was immunoSEQ multiplex PCR. The table shows 75,000 to 100,000 clones, with roughly four fifths occurring only once. The antigens for these receptors are not known. The material was unstimulated CD8+ T cells sorted from spleen or lymph node cells, obtained before intestinal transplant. These receptors all come from a human donor who received an intestinal transplant.

The V and J genes are TRBV11-2 and TRBJ1-2; 7 nucleotides line up with TRBD1. The CDR3 covers 13 residues. CDR1 and CDR2 (germline): SGHAT, FQNNGV. The J segment lost 8 bases and the V segment lost 3 bases, leaving 6 bases of the junction unmatched. CDR3 loop: CASSFGTVLGYTF. CDR3 bases: TGTGCCAGCAGCTTCGGGACAGTTCTAGGCTACACCTTC.

This rearrangement joins TRBV28 to TRBJ1-3, with D possibly TRBD1 on 6 matching bases. Trimming shortened V by 5 bases and J by 4 bases, and 18 bases separated the two germline ends. Germline CDR1 and CDR2: MDHEN and SYDVKM. CDR3 size: 16 residues. The CDR3 DNA reads as TGTGCCAGCAGTCCCCTAGGACAGTTGGGAGGAAACACCATATATTTT. It encodes CASSPLGQLGGNTIYF.

The rearrangement uses TRBV7-6 and TRBJ2-1, with D possibly matching TRBD1 (5 bases). The V gene's germline CDR1 is SGHVS and CDR2 FNYEAQ. The CDR3 is 12 amino acids. With 1 base removed from V and 8 bases from J, the gap between germline ends came to 6 bases. The CDR3 sequence is CASSLVGDEQFF. Here the CDR3 DNA reads TGTGCCAGCAGCTTAGTAGGGGATGAGCAGTTCTTC. Full variable domain (remainder filled in from reference TRBV7-6 and TRBJ2-1): GAGVSQSPRYKVTKRGQDVALRCDPISGHVSLYWYRQALGQGPEFLTYFNYEAQQDKSGLPNDRFSAERPEGSISTLTIQRTEQRDSAMYRCASSLVGDEQFFGPGTRLTVL.

J is TRBJ2-2 and V is TRBV7-6; 10 bases match TRBD2. This CDR3 contains 17 residues. J gave up 5 bases and V 5 bases, and 11 bases lay outside the gene matches. Germline V gene sequence: CDR1 SGHVS, CDR2 FNYEAQ. The CDR3 is CASSQLPPGLATGELFF. CDR3 DNA: TGTGCCAGCAGCCAACTCCCGCCGGGACTAGCGACCGGGGAGCTGTTTTTT.

This chain connects TRBV7-2 to TRBJ2-3, with a possible D match to TRBD2 (5 bases). V shed 2 bases and J shed 5 bases, with 17 bases lying between them. The CDR3 contains 16 residues. The germline V gene encodes CDR1 SGHTA and CDR2 FQGNSA. The CDR3 nucleotides read TGTGCCAGCAGCTTATACAGCGGCGTAATCGGAGATACGCAGTATTTT. This codes for CASSLYSGVIGDTQYF.

The chain recombines TRBV6-4 with TRBJ2-7, with D tentatively TRBD2 (6 bases). The CDR3 is 17 residues long. CDR1 is MRHNA, CDR2 SNTAGT, per germline. Trimming shortened V by 5 bases and J by 1 base, and 21 bases separated the two germline ends. In DNA form, the CDR3 reads TGTGCCAGCAGTCCGGAGGCGACTAGTACCATTTCCTACGAGCAGTACTTC. Its protein is CASSPEATSTISYEQYF.

The chain employs TRBV5-1 and TRBJ2-7, with D possibly TRBD2 on 5 matching bases. CDR3 length: 14 residues. CDR1 and CDR2 from the germline V gene are SGHRS and YFSETQ. The V end was cut by 2 bases, the J end by 1 base, with 10 bases between. The DNA for the CDR3 is TGCGCCAGCAGCTTCGTCGGGGTTTCCTACGAGCAGTACTTC. Protein product: CASSFVGVSYEQYF. The complete variable domain, with remaining parts taken from reference TRBV5-1 and TRBJ2-7, reads KAGVTQTPRYLIKTRGQQVTLSCSPISGHRSVSWYQQTPGQGLQFLFEYFSETQRNKGNFPGRFSGRQFSNSRSEMNVSTLELGDSALYLCASSFVGVSYEQYFGPGTRLTVT.

The genes are TRBV19 and TRBJ2-7; 9 bases are shared with TRBD2. Germline values: CDR1 LNHDA, CDR2 SQIVND (reference sequence). This CDR3 is built from 15 residues. V shed 2 bases and J 3 bases; nucleotides not matched to a gene: 5. The CDR3 DNA sequence: TGTGCCAGTAGTATAATTTTTAGCGGGAGCTACGAGCAGTACTTC. Protein sequence: CASSIIFSGSYEQYF. Full variable domain (missing parts from reference TRBV19 and TRBJ2-7): DGGITQSPKYLFRKEGQNVTLSCEQNLNHDAMYWYRQDPGQGLRLIYYSQIVNDFQKGDIAEGYSVSREKKESFPLTVTSAQKNPTAFYLCASSIIFSGSYEQYFGPGTRLTVT.

The chain combines TRBV9 with TRBJ1-2, with 7 positions matching TRBD1. Germline trimming cut 4 bases from V and 4 bases from J; bases unmatched to any gene: 7. This CDR3 comprises 14 residues. CDR1 SGDLS and CDR2 YYNGEE come from the germline V gene. The CDR3 sequence is CASSLRDRSYGYTF. The CDR3 DNA reads as TGTGCCAGCAGCCTCCGGGACAGAAGCTATGGCTACACCTTC.

The V gene is TRBV4-1, the J gene TRBJ1-5; TRBD1 might be the D (5 bases). The CDR3 is 19 amino acids. The germline V gene encodes CDR1 MGHRA and CDR2 YSYEKL. V was trimmed by 0 bases and J by 3 bases, leaving 21 bases between them. CDR3 coding DNA: TGCGCCAGCAGCCAAGAAGCTCGGACCGCCCAAGGGGTCAATCAGCCCCAGCATTTT. This codes for CASSQEARTAQGVNQPQHF.